The present TCR beta chain was sequenced within a study of blood T cell repertoires in COVID-19. Whole-study context: The United States, Italy and Spain were the sources of the acute and convalescent COVID-19 samples. PBMCs, B-cell-depleted T cells, or T cells were the source of the cDNA or gDNA that made up the material.

Germline CDR1 reads SGHVS; CDR2 reads FQNEAQ. The CDR3 runs 14 residues. With V trimmed by 5 bases and J by 0 bases, 3 bases remained unmatched. Original data processing: The authors estimated nucleated cell counts from reference gene primer amplification. TCRdb's copy holds only in-frame clones and misses some; the assay was immunoSEQ multiplex PCR. V and J calls and clone size follow that table, whereas D and trimming were derived from the DNA. The repertoire holds approximately 210,000 clones, just over 85% seen once, with around 10% in the top ten. Seattle-derived patients entered the study during active infection and were followed longitudinally.

The TCR sequence derives from a man aged 50 to 60 with COVID-19, enrolled during active disease. This rearrangement joins TRBV7-8 to TRBJ2-7; 8 bases fit TRBD2. What was sequenced was peripheral blood. CDR3 region: CASSQAGASYEQYF. The CDR3 region has the DNA TGTGCCAGCAGCCAAGCGGGGGCCTCCTACGAGCAGTACTTC.